The 25 T cell receptor beta chains below were found in one sample sequenced in a study of cytomegalovirus exposure and HLA in healthy donors. PCR was performed using 60 Vbeta and 13 Jbeta primers. Generated by immunoSEQ multiplex PCR, the TCRdb table keeps only in-frame clones and is missing some. The sample consists of roughly 190,000 clones, approximately 11% of them appearing once. The sequencing input was PBMCs. The source is a man between 50 and 59 years old in good health and CMV-seropositive.

The chain uses TRBV7-2 and TRBJ2-7, with 11 bases identical to TRBD2. J was trimmed by 4 bases and V by 0 bases; bases with no gene match: 5. CDR1 SGHTA and CDR2 FQGNSA come from the germline V gene. The CDR3 runs to 16 residues. The CDR3, as DNA: TGTGCCAGCAGCTTAGCGGCTAGCGGGGGGAATTACGAGCAGTACTTC. Its translation: CASSLAASGGNYEQYF. Combining the CDR3 with reference TRBV7-2 and TRBJ2-7 gives the whole variable domain GAGVSQSPSNKVTEKGKDVELRCDPISGHTALYWYRQSLGQGLEFLIYFQGNSAPDKSGLPSDRFSAERTGGSVSTLTIQRTQQEDSAVYLCASSLAASGGNYEQYFGPGTRLTVT.

In its sample, this clone was seen a few times. The chain uses TRBV5-6 and TRBJ1-1; D is unclear. Germline V gene data show CDR1 as SGHDT and CDR2 as YYEEEE. The CDR3 covers 15 residues. V was pared by 1 base and J by 2 bases, with 12 bases between. The CDR3 DNA follows: TGTGCCAGCAGCTTGTTGGAGGTAGCAAACACTGAAGCTTTCTTT. It encodes CASSLLEVANTEAFF. The whole variable domain, filled in from reference TRBV5-6 and TRBJ1-1, reads DAGVTQSPTHLIKTRGQQVTLRCSPKSGHDTVSWYQQALGQGPQFIFQYYEEEERQRGNFPDRFSGHQFPNYSSELNVNALLLGDSALYLCASSLLEVANTEAFFGQGTRLTVV.

There are a few counts of this clone. CDR3 nucleotide sequence: TGTGCCAGCGCAGACTACGAGCAGTACTTC. Encoded protein: CASADYEQYF. This chain connects TRBV6-5 to TRBJ2-7; no clear D gene. This CDR3 has 10 residues. Trimming stripped 8 bases from V and 3 bases from J, with 5 bases between. Per the germline V gene, CDR1 is MNHEY and CDR2 is SVGAGI.

The chain recombines TRBV9 with TRBJ2-1, with D possibly matching TRBD2 (5 bases). Germline values: CDR1 SGDLS, CDR2 YYNGEE. The germline V and J ends were trimmed by 0 bases and 2 bases, with 9 bases remaining between them. The CDR3 totals 15 residues. The CDR3, as DNA: TGTGCCAGCAGCGTAGATGGGAGAACCTACAATGAGCAGTTCTTC. The encoded protein is CASSVDGRTYNEQFF.

Details on this clone: Germline is not matched at one junction end, which may reflect a read error. This chain joins TRBV7-7 and TRBJ2-1; the match to TRBD2 covers 8 bases. Looked up from germline, CDR1 is SSHAT and CDR2 is FNYEAQ (reference sequence). The CDR3 contains 16 residues. CDR3 DNA: TGTGCTAGCAGCGCCCGTGCGGGGGGAACTAGAAATGAGCAGTTCTTC. This encodes CASSARAGGTRNEQFF.

This clone was seen only a few times. The rearrangement links TRBV5-1 to TRBJ1-6; D remains ambiguous. Germline V gene lookup returns CDR1 SGHRS and CDR2 YFSETQ. The CDR3 is made up of 15 amino acids. Trimming removed 3 bases at V and 6 bases at J, with 13 bases between. The CDR3 DNA is TGCGCCAGCAGCTACGACACTGGTACTAATTCACCCCTCCACTTT. Protein product: CASSYDTGTNSPLHF.

This clone was found a few times. This CDR3 reads CASKRTQNTGELFF. The CDR3 DNA sequence: TGTGCCAGCAAGCGGACCCAGAACACCGGGGAGCTGTTTTTT. The V and J genes are TRBV6-4 and TRBJ2-2, with D perhaps matching TRBD2 (5 bases). The V gene lost 7 bases and the J gene lost 1 base, with 10 bases spanning the gap. From germline, CDR1 is MRHNA and CDR2 SNTAGT. This CDR3 has 14 residues.

For this clone: The same CDR3 also results from other DNA sequences found in this sample. The rearrangement joins TRBV6-5 to TRBJ2-5; 8 bases map to TRBD2. The CDR3 is 14 amino acids. With 1 base clipped from V and 2 bases from J, the junction kept 0 bases outside the gene matches. Germline V CDR1 and CDR2: MNHEY, SVGAGI. For the CDR3, the DNA is TGTGCCAGCAGTTACTTAGCGGGGCAAGAGACCCAGTACTTC. Its protein is CASSYLAGQETQYF.

This sequence joins TRBV15 and TRBJ1-1; the D is unclear. CDR1 is LNHNV, CDR2 YYDKDF, per germline (reference sequence). The germline V and J ends were trimmed by 4 bases and 2 bases, with 11 bases remaining between them. This CDR3 is 14 amino acids long. The CDR3 spells CATSNRGFNTEAFF. CDR3 DNA: TGTGCCACCAGCAATAGAGGCTTCAACACTGAAGCTTTCTTT.

The chain links TRBV6-1 to TRBJ2-7; 7 nucleotides match TRBD1. There are 15 residues in the CDR3. CDR1 and CDR2 (germline): MNHNS, SASEGT. Trimming at V came to 4 bases and at J to 1 base, leaving 7 bases not matched to a gene. The CDR3: CASSVGGGHSYEQYF. The CDR3 DNA sequence: TGTGCCAGCAGTGTAGGGGGCGGACATTCCTACGAGCAGTACTTC.

The chain combines TRBV5-7 with TRBJ1-1, with 7 bases aligning to TRBD1. TRBV5-7 is annotated as an ORF whose role is uncertain. V dropped 0 bases and J dropped 1; count of bases not matched to a gene: 6. The CDR3 spans 16 residues. In DNA form, the CDR3 reads TGTGCCAGCAGCTTGGCCGAAGACAGGGAGAACACTGAAGCTTTCTTT. Amino acids: CASSLAEDRENTEAFF.

As concerns this clone: The junction departs from germline at one end; a sequencing error may be responsible. Other nucleotide sequences in the sample specify the same CDR3. This sequence joins TRBV5-1 and TRBJ2-1; 8 bases map to TRBD1. This CDR3 contains 16 residues. Per germline, CDR1 SGHRS and CDR2 YFSETQ. The CDR3 DNA follows: TGCGCCAGCAGTTTGGTCCTGACAGGGGTTCACAATGAGCAGTTCTTC. Translation: CASSLVLTGVHNEQFF.

This clone has just a few counts. The chain joins TRBV30 to TRBJ1-4; D is unclear. This CDR3 has 14 amino acids. Between the trimmed V and J ends, which lost 0 bases and 0 bases, there was a span of 5 bases. Germline CDR1 is GTSNPN and CDR2 is SVGIG (reference sequence). CDR3 bases: TGTGCCTGGAGTGTAAGCGCAACTAATGAAAAACTGTTTTTT. It yields the protein CAWSVSATNEKLFF.

The rearrangement links TRBV5-6 to TRBJ1-1; unclear D gene. The CDR3 has 13 amino acids. The ends were cut back, 4 bases at V and 9 bases at J, with 16 bases in the middle. Per germline, CDR1 SGHDT and CDR2 YYEEEE. Here the CDR3 reads CASSQPAREKAFF. The CDR3 DNA sequence: TGTGCCAGCAGCCAGCCAGCAAGGGAGAAAGCTTTCTTT.

The sample holds a few counts of this clone. The chain joins TRBV19 to TRBJ2-3; TRBD2 matches at 8 bases. CDR1 and CDR2 (germline): LNHDA, SQIVND (reference sequence). This CDR3 comprises 13 residues. Germline trimming cut 8 bases from V and 6 bases from J; bases unmatched to any gene: 7. The CDR3 here is CASLGLAGDTQYF. DNA for the CDR3: TGTGCCAGTCTCGGACTAGCCGGGGATACGCAGTATTTT.

This clone showed up just a few times. CDR3 sequence: CSVEPGQGGEETQYF. CDR3 DNA: TGCAGCGTTGAACCAGGACAGGGGGGGGAAGAGACCCAGTACTTC. This chain uses TRBV29-1 with TRBJ2-5, with 10 bases lining up with TRBD1. The CDR3 covers 15 residues. CDR1 is SQVTM and CDR2 is ANQGSEA in the germline V gene. The V segment lost 2 bases and the J segment 3 bases; nucleotides outside the gene matches: 6.

This clone has more than one count but fewer than ten. The chain recombines TRBV4-3 with TRBJ2-3; TRBD2 agrees at 8 bases. Germline V gives CDR1 LGHNA, CDR2 YSLEER. V dropped 3 bases and J dropped 3; count of bases not matched to a gene: 11. CDR3 length equals 17 residues. In DNA, the CDR3 is TGCGCCAGCAGCCACCGAGGGGGAGCGGGGGATACAGATACGCAGTATTTT. Amino acid sequence: CASSHRGGAGDTDTQYF.

The V gene is TRBV9, the J gene TRBJ1-6; TRBD1 matches 9 bases. The ends lost 4 bases at V and 9 bases at J; junction bases unmatched: 8. Germline V gene sequence: CDR1 SGDLS, CDR2 YYNGEE. CDR3 length: 15 residues. In DNA, the CDR3 is TGTGCCAGCAGCCTGACGGGACAGGGTGCTTCACCCCTCCACTTT. Its translation is CASSLTGQGASPLHF.

The rearrangement joins TRBV5-1 to TRBJ1-1; 7 bases map to TRBD1. CDR1 is SGHRS, CDR2 YFSETQ, per germline. The CDR3 spans 16 residues. The V gene end was trimmed by 2 bases and the J gene end by 1 base; junction bases not matched to a gene: 8. CDR3 bases: TGCGCCAGCAGCTTACAAGGGGGACAGTCGAACACTGAAGCTTTCTTT. As protein: CASSLQGGQSNTEAFF. Drawing the rest from reference TRBV5-1 and TRBJ1-1, the complete variable domain is KAGVTQTPRYLIKTRGQQVTLSCSPISGHRSVSWYQQTPGQGLQFLFEYFSETQRNKGNFPGRFSGRQFSNSRSEMNVSTLELGDSALYLCASSLQGGQSNTEAFFGQGTRLTVV.

J is TRBJ1-2 and V is TRBV30, with 8 bases identical to TRBD1. This CDR3 has 12 residues. V dropped 6 bases and J dropped 8; count of bases not matched to a gene: 8. Looked up from germline, CDR1 is GTSNPN and CDR2 is SVGIG (reference sequence). CDR3 nucleotides: TGTGCCTGTCTTCAGGGGGCGGGAGGCTACACCTTC. Translated: CACLQGAGGYTF.

J is TRBJ2-1 and V is TRBV7-2, with 11 bases lining up with TRBD2. CDR1 SGHTA and CDR2 FQGNSA come from the germline V gene. Losses at the gene ends were 5 bases for V and 8 bases for J; bases not matched to a gene: 8. The CDR3 loop spans 15 amino acids. This CDR3 reads CASSKTSGGLDEQFF. CDR3 nucleotide sequence: TGTGCCAGCAGCAAAACTAGCGGGGGCCTGGATGAGCAGTTCTTC.

The chain has TRBV7-3 and TRBJ2-5, with TRBD2 matching over 13 bases. Germline V gene data show CDR1 as SGHTA and CDR2 as FQGTGA. The CDR3 is 16 amino acids. Unmatched junction bases numbered 4, after V lost 1 base and J lost 5 bases. This CDR3 reads CASSLMGLAGRETQYF. DNA of the CDR3: TGTGCCAGCAGCTTAATGGGACTAGCGGGGAGGGAGACCCAGTACTTC. Together with reference TRBV7-3 and TRBJ2-5, the CDR3 gives the full variable domain: GAGVSQTPSNKVTEKGKYVELRCDPISGHTALYWYRQSLGQGPEFLIYFQGTGAADDSGLPNDRFFAVRPEGSVSTLKIQRTERGDSAVYLCASSLMGLAGRETQYFGPGTRLLVL.

The CDR3 region is CASSSRKKDRAPSQHF. DNA of the CDR3: TGTGCCAGCAGCTCCCGAAAAAAAGACAGGGCCCCGTCCCAGCATTTT. The chain is built from TRBV7-2 and TRBJ1-5; 7 bases match TRBD1. V lost 4 bases to trimming and J lost 11 bases; unmatched junction nucleotides: 17. The germline gives CDR1 SGHTA, CDR2 FQGNSA. CDR3 length equals 16 residues.

This clone has only a few counts. This chain links TRBV19 with TRBJ1-4; 10 bases are shared with TRBD1. With 4 bases clipped from V and 8 bases from J, the junction kept 7 bases outside the gene matches. The CDR3 is made up of 15 amino acids. The germline gives CDR1 LNHDA, CDR2 SQIVND (reference sequence). The CDR3 loop reads CASSTPGQGREKLFF. The CDR3 bases are TGTGCCAGTAGTACCCCGGGACAGGGGAGGGAAAAACTGTTTTTT.

This clone was detected a few times. V gene TRBV7-8 combines with J gene TRBJ1-3, with TRBD1 matching 10 bases. V shed 5 bases and J 2 bases; nucleotides not matched to a gene: 9. The CDR3 length is 17 residues. The germline gives CDR1 SGHVS, CDR2 FQNEAQ. The CDR3 protein is CASSLRSGTGAGNTIYF. CDR3 DNA sequence: TGTGCCAGCAGCCTCCGATCCGGGACAGGGGCTGGAAACACCATATATTTT.